This T cell receptor (beta chain) originates from a study of naive and memory T cell subsets. Study results and caveats: Possibly reflecting memory cells re-expressing CD45RA, a few larger clonotypes occurred in naive repertoires, especially CD8.

V lost 6 bases, J lost 6 bases, and 12 bases lay in between. CDR3 length equals 13 residues. Germline V lookup: CDR1 SNHLY, CDR2 FYNNEI. The beta constant-region primer was an equimolar mix of two oligonucleotides covering TRBC1 and TRBC2. Nested alpha and beta constant-region primers with the SP2 primer drove four PCR rounds on ligated cDNA. From the UMI-ligation and nested PCR reads, TCRdb called clonotypes with MiXCR, one entry per CDR3 protein. The table lists under 150,000 distinct CDR3 sequences, under 25% of them singletons. After CD4 positive bead selection, the CD4-negative fraction gave CD8 T cells. A word on this clonotype: The target antigen is unknown.

V gene TRBV2 combines with J gene TRBJ2-1; D call uncertain. The specimen was naive CD8+ T cells from blood. The receptor's source is a human donor in good health. CDR3 residues: CASSDGITNEQFF. CDR3 nucleotides: TGTGCCAGCAGCGATGGGATCACCAATGAGCAGTTCTTC.